This T cell receptor beta chain was identified during a study of blood T cell repertoires in COVID-19. In the study overall: The United States, Italy and Spain provided the acute and convalescent COVID-19 samples. Sources were T cells, B-cell-depleted T cells, or PBMCs; the material itself was cDNA or gDNA.

Germline V CDR1 and CDR2: MNHEY, SVGAGI. V lost 7 bases and J lost 8; bases outside the gene matches: 4. The CDR3 extends over 11 amino acids. Original methodology: Amplified reference gene primers provided the basis for estimating nucleated cell counts. The table came from immunoSEQ multiplex PCR; TCRdb's copy has only in-frame clones and leaves some out. Clone size and V and J calls were adopted from that table, with D and trimming inferred from the DNA. The table records 140,000 to 150,000 clones, roughly 88% of them present only once. The rearrangement joins TRBV6-5 to TRBJ1-1, with 7 bases aligning to TRBD1. This sequence originates from a man between 65 and 85 years old with acute or convalescent COVID-19. Sample: peripheral blood. CDR3 sequence: CASNAQGEAFF. DNA for the CDR3: TGTGCCAGCAACGCACAGGGGGAAGCTTTCTTT.